This T cell receptor (beta chain) was obtained from a study of T cell responses to AZD1222 COVID-19 vaccine. Background on the study: Researchers grouped second doses given at about 4 or about 12 weeks into one pool. Study-wide points: Spike-spanning, vaccine-associated CD4 TCRs were dominant at 160-218 and 743-854. Donors skewed white British and female; clonal diversity was possibly underestimated. Repertoire samples came only from after the peak T cell response.

Libraries were prepared by immunoSEQ multiplex PCR; TCRdb keeps only in-frame clonotypes and omits some of them. This table holds some 150,000 clones, 90% found once. CDR1 is SNHLY and CDR2 is FYNNEI in the germline V gene. Losses at the gene ends were 4 bases for V and 4 bases for J; bases not matched to a gene: 4. The CDR3 sequence is 14 residues long. On this clone: The antigen is not known.

The chain links TRBV2 to TRBJ2-1; 7 bases match TRBD1. This sequence was found in an adult in good health. This specimen consisted of peripheral blood, obtained on day 0 of AZD1222 vaccination. CDR3 region: CASSGDSLYNEQFF. CDR3 coding DNA: TGTGCCAGCAGTGGGGACAGCCTATACAATGAGCAGTTCTTC.